The rows below give T cell receptor beta chains drawn from one sample of a study of blood T cell repertoires in COVID-19. Some clones are missing from TCRdb's copy, which holds only in-frame ones; the method was immunoSEQ multiplex PCR. The data show some 370,000 clones, with 90% seen just once and 6% to 7.5% held by the top ten. The sample consisted of peripheral blood. The receptors stem from a man between 18 and 29 years old with active or convalescent COVID-19. Both conserved end residues are part of each CDR3. Fields, in order: D gene, clone size, J gene, V gene, CDR3 DNA, CDR3 protein. The D gene is left open where the match is weak. Size is stated for part of the rows, as once, few or many counts, or as a class when the clone is expanded.

TRBD1 NA TRBJ1-1 TRBV7-6 TGTGCCAGCAGCCTATATGGGAGGCAGGGGGCCACTGAAGCTTTCTTT CASSLYGRQGATEAFF
TRBD2 once TRBJ2-2 TRBV7-3 TGTGCCAGCAGCACCTGGACTAGCGGGAGCTCCGGGGAGCTGTTTTTT CASSTWTSGSSGELFF
TRBD1 NA TRBJ2-3 TRBV7-3 TGTGCCAGCAGCAACCGGGACAGGGGCCCAGATACGCAGTATTTT CASSNRDRGPDTQYF
TRBD2 few TRBJ2-2 TRBV9 TGTGCCAGCAGCTCCCGACTAGCGGGGGGGCCGTCCGGGGAGCTGTTTTTT CASSSRLAGGPSGELFF
NA NA TRBJ1-1 TRBV28 TGTGCCAGCAGGGATGGGCACACTGAAGCTTTCTTT CASRDGHTEAFF
NA NA TRBJ1-2 TRBV5-8 TGTGCCAGCAGCAGAGCACTTCTCGACCGGGGAGGCTACACCTTC CASSRALLDRGGYTF
NA NA TRBJ2-5 TRBV18 TGTGCCAGCTCACCGGGGTTGAGTAGCGCCTTCCCAGAGACCCAGTACTTC CASSPGLSSAFPETQYF
TRBD1 NA TRBJ2-1 TRBV25-1 TGTGCCAGCCGGGACAGGGAGCCCTACAATGAGCAGTTCTTC CASRDREPYNEQFF
TRBD1 NA TRBJ1-5 TRBV15 TGTGCCACCAGCAGAGGAGCAGGGGGCGGTGAGCCCCAGCATTTT CATSRGAGGGEPQHF
NA once TRBJ1-6 TRBV5-6 TGTGCCAGCAGCTTGCTTACCTCTCCGGATTCACCCCTCCACTTT CASSLLTSPDSPLHF
TRBD1 NA TRBJ2-1 TRBV4-1 TGCGCCAGCAGCCAAGTTAGGGGGCCTTACAATGAGCAGTTCTTC CASSQVRGPYNEQFF
NA NA TRBJ1-6 TRBV12-3/TRBV12-4 TGTGCCACCAAGAGCTCCTATAATTCACCCCTCCACTTT CATKSSYNSPLHF
TRBD1 few TRBJ1-2 TRBV19 TGTGCCAGTAGTAGAACCGGGACAGGGAACGGCTACACCTTC CASSRTGTGNGYTF
TRBD2 NA TRBJ2-3 TRBV23-1 TGCGCCAGCAGTCTCCGGTCGGGGGGTACGCAGTATTTT CASSLRSGGTQYF
NA NA TRBJ1-5 TRBV27 TGTGCCAGCAGCCCACAGGGTCTGGGGGGGCAGCCCCAGCATTTT CASSPQGLGGQPQHF
TRBD2 NA TRBJ2-1 TRBV7-2 TGTGCCAGCAGCTTGTGGGCGGGAGGCGGCAATGAGCAGTTCTTC CASSLWAGGGNEQFF
NA NA TRBJ2-1 TRBV9 TGTGCCAGCAGCGATCCCCGGGAGCAGTTCTTC CASSDPREQFF
NA NA TRBJ2-1 TRBV27 TGTGCCAGCAGTCCCCCGGCCAGGGTCTCCTACAATGAGCAGTTCTTC CASSPPARVSYNEQFF
TRBD2 NA TRBJ2-7 TRBV3-1/TRBV3-2 TGTGCCAGCAGCCAAGTCCGTCTAGCGGGCTCCTACGAGCAGTACTTC CASSQVRLAGSYEQYF
TRBD1 NA TRBJ2-1 TRBV7-2 TGTGCCAGCAGCGTGGACAGGGGTACCTACAATGAGCAGTTCTTC CASSVDRGTYNEQFF
NA NA TRBJ2-7 TRBV4-2 TGTGCCAGCAGCCAAACCAGCGGAGTTAACTACGAGCAGTACTTC CASSQTSGVNYEQYF
TRBD1 NA TRBJ2-2 TRBV11-1 TGTGCCAGCAGACCACGACAGGGGGCTACCGGGGAGCTGTTTTTT CASRPRQGATGELFF
NA NA TRBJ1-1 TRBV27 TGTGCCAGCAGTTTAAGGGAGACGGGGACTGAAGCTTTCTTT CASSLRETGTEAFF
NA NA TRBJ1-1 TRBV28 TGTGCCAGCAGTCCCTCAGGGGTCGGAGCTTTCTTT CASSPSGVGAFF
NA NA TRBJ2-7 TRBV7-2 TGTGCCAGCAGCTTTGGAGCCGACCCTGCCTACGAGCAGTACTTC CASSFGADPAYEQYF
TRBD1 NA TRBJ2-1 TRBV19 TGTGCCAGTAGCCGGGACAGGTACAATGAGCAGTTCTTC CASSRDRYNEQFF
TRBD1 NA TRBJ2-7 TRBV25-1 TGTGCCAGCAGTGAAGGAATAACAGGGGGCCACGAGCAGTACTTC CASSEGITGGHEQYF
NA NA TRBJ1-6 TRBV3-1/TRBV3-2 TGTGCCAGCAGCCAAGTGTTATCACCCCTCCACTTT CASSQVLSPLHF
NA NA TRBJ1-6 TRBV4-2 TGTGCCAGCAGCCAAGATCCTGTAATAACGGACAGATATAATTCACCCCTCCACTTT CASSQDPVITDRYNSPLHF
NA NA TRBJ2-6 TRBV6-5 TGTGCCAGCAGAATACAGGGCTCTGGGGCCAACGTGCTGACTTTC CASRIQGSGANVLTF
NA NA TRBJ2-7 TRBV18 TGTGCCAGCTCACCCCCGACAAGCATCTACGAGCAGTACTTC CASSPPTSIYEQYF
NA NA TRBJ2-3 TRBV5-5 TGTGCCAGCAGCATCCGGGACTCGCTCCCAGATACGCAGTATTTT CASSIRDSLPDTQYF
NA NA TRBJ1-4 TRBV7-6 TGTGCCAGCAGCTTAACTAGGGGGGAAAAACTGTTTTTT CASSLTRGEKLFF
NA once TRBJ2-2 TRBV19 TGTGCCAGTAGCGCGGGACTTTACACCGGGGAGCTGTTTTTT CASSAGLYTGELFF
NA few TRBJ1-4 TRBV5-1 TGCGCCAGCAGCCCGCAGCACAGGGAAAATGAAAAACTGTTTTTT CASSPQHRENEKLFF